One and the same sample provided the 27 T cell receptor beta chains below, sequenced in a study of T cell clonality in common variable immunodeficiency. Study observations and caveats: Reportedly, TCR beta sequences from common variable immunodeficiency showed fewer deletions and N-nucleotide insertions.

Antigens for these TCRs are unknown. Libraries were prepared by immunoSEQ multiplex PCR; TCRdb keeps only in-frame clonotypes and omits some of them. This sample includes approximately 1,600 clones with no singletons; its ten biggest clones take up around 30%. The sequenced sample consisted of peripheral blood mononuclear cells. The receptors come from a human donor with common variable immunodeficiency.

Details on this clone: The CDR3 end lies 3 residues beyond the end of the read and is filled in from the germline J gene. V and J are TRBV5-6 and TRBJ1-2; no definite D call. The CDR3 covers 12 residues. Per germline, CDR1 SGHDT and CDR2 YYEEEE. V dropped 2 bases and J dropped 2 bases, with 4 bases sitting between them. The CDR3 loop reads CASSFMNYGYTF. CDR3 DNA, as far as it was read: TGTGCCAGCAGCTTCATGAACTATGGC. The full variable domain, rest sourced from reference TRBV5-6 and TRBJ1-2, is DAGVTQSPTHLIKTRGQQVTLRCSPKSGHDTVSWYQQALGQGPQFIFQYYEEEERQRGNFPDRFSGHQFPNYSSELNVNALLLGDSALYLCASSFMNYGYTFGSGTRLTVV.

In its sample, this clone is medium-sized. The sequence runs out 3 residues before the end of the CDR3; the remainder is reconstructed from the germline J gene. The gene calls are TRBV4-2 and TRBJ2-7; 11 nucleotides line up with TRBD1. Germline CDR1 LGHNA, CDR2 YNFKEQ. This CDR3 contains 15 residues. J gave up 3 bases and V 0 bases, and 1 base lay outside the gene matches. The sequenced part of the CDR3 DNA is TGTGCCAGCAGCCAAGAAGGGACAGGGGGCTACGAG. Residues: CASSQEGTGGYE. The CDR3, in full, reads CASSQEGTGGYEQYF.

This clone came up a few times. The read stops 3 residues short of the end of the CDR3; the missing end is completed from the germline J gene. The chain combines TRBV7-8 with TRBJ1-5; 9 bases are a match to TRBD1. J was trimmed by 0 bases and V by 4 bases; bases with no gene match: 10. The CDR3 is made up of 18 amino acids. Germline CDR1 and CDR2: SGHVS and FQNEAQ. This CDR3 is CASSYRRTGQGSNQPQHF. CDR3 DNA, as far as it was read: TGTGCCAGCAGCTACAGGAGGACGGGACAGGGTAGCAATCAGCCC.

Relative to its sample, this clone is medium-sized (0.01 to 0.1%). Sequencing ends 3 residues short of the CDR3 end; the germline J gene provides the rest. The chain employs TRBV20-1 and TRBJ2-3, with 12 bases that match TRBD2. Germline CDR1 is DFQATT and CDR2 is SNEGSKA (reference sequence). Unmatched junction bases numbered 5, after V lost 5 bases and J lost 8 bases. The CDR3 covers 13 residues. CDR3: CSAGLAGLFTQYF. The sequenced CDR3 bases are TGCAGTGCTGGACTAGCGGGGCTCTTTACG.

By its share, this clone is hyperexpanded. The read comes to an end 3 residues before the CDR3 does, leaving the germline J gene to fill in the end. V usage is TRBV2 and J usage is TRBJ1-3; D call uncertain. The CDR3 length is 14 residues. Germline V lookup: CDR1 SNHLY, CDR2 FYNNEI. Trimming pared 2 bases from V and 0 bases from J, leaving 5 bases between. CDR3 in amino acids: CASSETASGNTIYF. The covered CDR3 bases are TGTGCCAGCAGTGAAACAGCCTCTGGAAACACC.

Within the sample, this clone is medium-sized. The observed sequence ends 3 residues before the CDR3 terminus, with the missing tail filled in from the germline J gene. The chain combines TRBV5-5 with TRBJ2-1; 7 bases agree with TRBD1. This CDR3 contains 14 residues. Germline CDR1 reads SGHKS; CDR2 reads YYEKEE (reference sequence). Trimming removed 0 bases from V and 9 bases from J; junction bases left unmatched: 6. The CDR3 sequence is CASSLATGILEQFF. The sequenced part of the CDR3 DNA is TGTGCCAGCAGCTTGGCGACAGGGATTCTTGAG.

This clone occurred a few times. With the read ending 3 residues before the CDR3 end, the germline J gene is used to fill in that end. This sequence joins TRBV7-2 and TRBJ1-5; D is possibly TRBD1 (5 bases). V was pared by 4 bases and J by 2 bases, with 9 bases between. This CDR3 has 14 amino acids. The germline V gene has CDR1 SGHTA and CDR2 FQGNSA. The CDR3 spells CASSSPGRNQPQHF. The DNA read from the CDR3 is TGTGCCAGCAGCTCCCCAGGGCGCAATCAGCCC.

The table lists this clone with a few counts. The DNA ends 3 residues before the CDR3 does, and the rest of the CDR3 is filled in from the germline J gene. V usage is TRBV18 and J usage is TRBJ2-2; D remains unclear. The V and J ends lost 3 bases and 3 bases respectively, with 8 bases between them. This CDR3 is 14 amino acids long. Germline V gene sequence: CDR1 KGHSH, CDR2 LQKENI. CDR3 DNA (partial): TGTGCCAGCTCACCCGGTCGTGACACCGGGGAG. This encodes CASSPGRDTGE. The complete CDR3 sequence is CASSPGRDTGELFF.

A word on this clone: Read coverage stops 3 residues before the CDR3 terminus; the germline J gene supplies the remainder. The chain links TRBV5-1 to TRBJ2-7; perhaps TRBD2 as D (5 bases). The CDR3 contains 13 residues. V lost 1 base and J lost 3, with 8 bases in between. Germline V gene lookup returns CDR1 SGHRS and CDR2 YFSETQ. This CDR3 reads CASSLYGVYEQYF. The sequenced CDR3 bases are TGCGCCAGCAGCTTGTACGGGGTCTACGAG. The entire variable domain, with the rest obtained from reference TRBV5-1 and TRBJ2-7, is as follows: KAGVTQTPRYLIKTRGQQVTLSCSPISGHRSVSWYQQTPGQGLQFLFEYFSETQRNKGNFPGRFSGRQFSNSRSEMNVSTLELGDSALYLCASSLYGVYEQYFGPGTRLTVT.

The sample holds a few counts of this clone. The observed sequence ends 3 residues before the CDR3 terminus, with the missing tail filled in from the germline J gene. The gene calls are TRBV18 and TRBJ2-6; 10 bases line up with TRBD2. The CDR3 loop spans 17 amino acids. CDR1 and CDR2 from the germline V gene are KGHSH and LQKENI. The V gene end was trimmed by 6 bases and the J gene end by 1 base; junction bases not matched to a gene: 6. Here the CDR3 reads CASSQSGGASGANVLTF. The CDR3 bases that were read are TGTGCCAGCTCGCAAAGCGGGGGGGCTTCTGGGGCCAACGTC.

In its sample, this clone was seen a few times. The read falls 3 residues short of the CDR3 end, and the missing part is taken from the germline J gene. The V call is TRBV18, the J call TRBJ1-2; 7 bases line up with TRBD1. The CDR3 has 14 residues. Trimming at V came to 3 bases and at J to 4 bases, leaving 5 bases not matched to a gene. Germline V lookup: CDR1 KGHSH, CDR2 LQKENI. Partial CDR3 DNA: TGTGCCAGCTCACCTGGACAGGTCTCCTATGGC. Translating it yields CASSPGQVSYG. The entire CDR3 is CASSPGQVSYGYTF.

Comment on this clone: The DNA ends 3 residues before the CDR3 does, and the rest of the CDR3 is filled in from the germline J gene. V gene TRBV19 combines with J gene TRBJ2-1, with 7 bases that match TRBD2. This CDR3 spans 17 amino acids. The germline V gene has CDR1 LNHDA and CDR2 SQIVND (reference sequence). V dropped 6 bases and J dropped 1; count of bases not matched to a gene: 12. The CDR3 reads CASRSAPGLESYNEQFF. CDR3 bases read: TGTGCCAGTAGATCGGCCCCAGGACTAGAATCCTACAATGAG.

Worth noting for this clone: The missing CDR3 end, 3 residues past where the read stops, is filled in from the germline J gene. This sequence joins TRBV19 and TRBJ1-5; 7 nucleotides agree with TRBD1. With 1 base clipped from V and 6 bases from J, the junction kept 3 bases outside the gene matches. The CDR3 loop spans 14 amino acids. Germline CDR1 and CDR2: LNHDA and SQIVND (reference sequence). The CDR3 sequence is CASSIGQGAQPQHF. CDR3 bases read: TGTGCCAGTAGTATAGGACAGGGCGCTCAGCCC. The full variable domain, completed using reference TRBV19 and TRBJ1-5, is DGGITQSPKYLFRKEGQNVTLSCEQNLNHDAMYWYRQDPGQGLRLIYYSQIVNDFQKGDIAEGYSVSREKKESFPLTVTSAQKNPTAFYLCASSIGQGAQPQHFGDGTRLSIL.

A note on this clone: The DNA ends 3 residues before the CDR3 does, and the rest of the CDR3 is filled in from the germline J gene. The gene calls are TRBV2 and TRBJ1-6; D possibly corresponds to TRBD1 (6 bases). The CDR3 extends over 15 amino acids. Trimming shortened V by 6 bases and J by 1 base, and 10 bases separated the two germline ends. CDR1 and CDR2 (germline): SNHLY, FYNNEI. The CDR3 reads CASSTGKSYNSPLHF. The CDR3 DNA, read in part, is TGTGCCAGCAGCACAGGGAAGTCCTATAATTCACCC.

Partial CDR3 DNA: TGTGCCTGGAGTTTAGCGGGGGGGCCGCTTGAGACC. This gives the protein CAWSLAGGPLET. The full CDR3 protein reads CAWSLAGGPLETQYF. The chain combines TRBV30 with TRBJ2-5, with 11 bases aligning to TRBD2. Read coverage stops 3 residues before the CDR3 terminus; the germline J gene supplies the remainder. The V and J ends lost 2 bases and 5 bases, in that order; junction bases with no gene match: 7. The CDR3 contains 15 residues. Germline V gives CDR1 GTSNPN, CDR2 SVGIG (reference sequence).

Details on this clone: The read halts 3 residues ahead of the CDR3 end, with the missing end drawn from the germline J gene. The V gene is TRBV19, the J gene TRBJ2-3; 7 bases map to TRBD1. CDR1 is LNHDA, CDR2 SQIVND, per germline (reference sequence). The CDR3 extends over 12 amino acids. V was clipped by 9 bases and J by 6 bases; unmatched bases: 6. CDR3: CASRQGRDTQYF. CDR3 DNA, as far as it was read: TGTGCCAGCCGACAGGGACGGGATACG.

Comment on this clone: Read data end 3 residues before the CDR3 end; the end is taken from the germline J gene. The chain links TRBV18 to TRBJ2-7; 12 nucleotides align to TRBD2. Germline V gene lookup returns CDR1 KGHSH and CDR2 LQKENI. J lost 2 bases, V lost 0 bases, and 5 bases had no gene match. The CDR3 length is 17 residues. The sequenced CDR3 bases are TGTGCCAGCTCACCACCGAGTAGGACTAGCGGGACCTACGAG. Protein: CASSPPSRTSGTYE. The entire CDR3 protein is CASSPPSRTSGTYEQYF.

This clone is medium-sized. Read sequence stops 3 residues before the CDR3 end, and the germline J gene provides the missing end. The chain uses TRBV18 and TRBJ1-4, with 11 positions matching TRBD1. CDR3 size: 14 residues. The germline gives CDR1 KGHSH, CDR2 LQKENI. CDR3 DNA (partial): TGTGCCAGCTCAACTTCGGGACAGGGGGGTGAA. Residues: CASSTSGQGGE. The full CDR3 sequence reads CASSTSGQGGELFF.

This clone was seen only a few times. The read terminates 3 residues ahead of where the CDR3 ends, so the germline J gene completes it. This chain uses TRBV7-9 with TRBJ1-4; D call uncertain. The germline V and J ends were trimmed by 3 bases and 7 bases, with 3 bases remaining between them. The CDR3 is 11 residues long. From germline, CDR1 is SEHNR and CDR2 FQNEAQ (reference sequence). The CDR3 loop reads CASSFGEKLFF. Incomplete CDR3 DNA: TGTGCCAGCAGCTTCGGTGAAAAA. Based on the CDR3 plus reference TRBV7-9 and TRBJ1-4, the full variable domain is DTGVSQNPRHKITKRGQNVTFRCDPISEHNRLYWYRQTLGQGPEFLTYFQNEAQLEKSRLLSDRFSAERPKGSFSTLEIQRTEQGDSAMYLCASSFGEKLFFGSGTQLSVL.

By share, this clone counts as medium-sized. Read coverage stops 3 residues before the CDR3 terminus; the germline J gene supplies the remainder. This sequence joins TRBV6-2 or TRBV6-3 and TRBJ1-1; perhaps TRBD1 as D (5 bases). Germline V gene data show CDR1 as MNHEY and CDR2 as SVGEGT. V gave up 0 bases and J gave up 5 bases, with 16 bases separating them. The CDR3 is made up of 16 amino acids. The CDR3 reads CASSYSAPDIGTEAFF. The sequenced CDR3 bases are TGTGCCAGCAGTTACTCGGCACCGGACATCGGGACTGAA.

This clone was counted a few times. The read gets to within 3 residues of the CDR3 end, and the germline J gene fills in the rest. The chain recombines TRBV18 with TRBJ2-5, with D possibly TRBD2 on 6 matching bases. The CDR3 sequence is 14 residues long. Between the trimmed V and J ends, which lost 2 bases and 2 bases, there was a span of 9 bases. The germline CDR1 and CDR2 sequences are KGHSH and LQKENI. The CDR3 loop reads CASSPAGRQETQYF. Incomplete CDR3 DNA: TGTGCCAGCTCACCAGCGGGGAGACAAGAGACC.

This clone turned up a few times. The read ends 3 residues shy of where the CDR3 ends; the end is completed using the germline J gene. The genes are TRBV7-2 and TRBJ2-1; 9 nucleotides align to TRBD2. Germline V gene data show CDR1 as SGHTA and CDR2 as FQGNSA. The CDR3 has 15 amino acids. J gave up 5 bases and V 5 bases, and 7 bases lay outside the gene matches. The part of the CDR3 DNA that was read is TGTGCCAGCAGCGTTCTTGCGGGGGGGAACAATGAG. Translation gives CASSVLAGGNNE. In full, the CDR3 reads CASSVLAGGNNEQFF. Full variable domain (rest looked up from reference TRBV7-2 and TRBJ2-1): GAGVSQSPSNKVTEKGKDVELRCDPISGHTALYWYRQSLGQGLEFLIYFQGNSAPDKSGLPSDRFSAERTGGSVSTLTIQRTQQEDSAVYLCASSVLAGGNNEQFFGPGTRLTVL.

This clone is labeled medium-sized (0.01 to 0.1%). The CDR3 DNA, read in part, is TGTGCCAGCTCACCGACAGGGTCGGGCAATCAGCCC. Its translation: CASSPTGSGNQP. The entire CDR3 is CASSPTGSGNQPQHF. The rearrangement links TRBV18 to TRBJ1-5; 7 bases are shared with TRBD1. The read gets to within 3 residues of the CDR3 end, and the germline J gene fills in the rest. The length of the CDR3 is 15 residues. Germline V gene lookup returns CDR1 KGHSH and CDR2 LQKENI. V shed 3 bases and J 2 bases; nucleotides not matched to a gene: 4.

With regard to this clone: The observed sequence ends 3 residues before the CDR3 terminus, with the missing tail filled in from the germline J gene. This rearrangement joins TRBV2 to TRBJ1-6, with D tentatively TRBD1 (5 bases). The CDR3 consists of 14 residues. The ends were cut back, 11 bases at V and 5 bases at J, with 16 bases in the middle. Germline values: CDR1 SNHLY, CDR2 FYNNEI. The CDR3 DNA, read in part, is TGTGCCGCTAACAGGTCCCCCGATAATTCACCC. It specifies CAANRSPDNSP. The CDR3 in full is CAANRSPDNSPLHF.

This clone has just a few counts. The sequenced CDR3 bases are TGTGCCAGCAGTCCACTAGAGGGACAGTTTTATCAGCCC. Residues: CASSPLEGQFYQP. The entire CDR3 sequence reads CASSPLEGQFYQPQHF. The V and J genes are TRBV6-2 or TRBV6-3 and TRBJ1-5, with 7 bases fitting TRBD1. The read is 3 residues too short to cover the CDR3 end, so that end is filled in from the germline J gene. The CDR3 loop spans 16 amino acids. The V segment lost 5 bases and the J segment 5 bases; nucleotides outside the gene matches: 12. Per germline, CDR1 MNHEY and CDR2 SVGEGT.

This clone was picked up a small number of times. The CDR3 extends 3 residues past the end of the read, so its final part is completed from the germline J gene. The chain has TRBV2 and TRBJ1-2, with no clear D. Germline V lookup: CDR1 SNHLY, CDR2 FYNNEI. The CDR3 has 10 amino acids. The sequenced CDR3 bases are TGTGCCAGGCAGTTGTCAGGC. Encoded protein: CARQLSG. The entire CDR3 sequence reads CARQLSGYTF.

This clone was seen a few times. Read sequence stops 3 residues before the CDR3 end, and the germline J gene provides the missing end. J is TRBJ2-2 and V is TRBV19; the match to TRBD1 covers 8 bases. CDR3 size: 14 residues. CDR1 is LNHDA and CDR2 is SQIVND in the germline V gene (reference sequence). The V gene end was trimmed by 5 bases and the J gene end by 5 bases; junction bases not matched to a gene: 4. CDR3 residues: CASSFQGATGELFF. The CDR3 DNA, read in part, is TGTGCCAGTAGTTTTCAGGGGGCGACCGGGGAG.